This T cell receptor beta chain emerged from a study of human T cells and chemical hapten exposure. The time point here: healthy volunteer bleed at 2 weeks. It was unfractionated whole blood from which total RNA was extracted. This CDR3 is built from 14 residues. The V gene's germline CDR1 is MNHNY and CDR2 SVGAGI (reference sequence). With 6 bases removed from V and 3 bases from J, the gap between germline ends came to 12 bases. This clonotype was seen at least ten times. Each CDR3 protein gets one entry after TCRdb re-called the RACE reads with MiXCR. This sample yields over 100,000 distinct CDR3 sequences, of which approximately 8.3% are seen a single time; around 2% belongs to the top ten.

What was sequenced was whole blood. The rearrangement joins TRBV6-6 to TRBJ1-5, with unresolved D. The origin of this receptor is a male donor in good health. Some clones in this sample may be carry-over from other donors' samples. CDR3 in amino acids: CASRLDGTNQPQHF. Written as DNA, the CDR3 is TGTGCCAGCAGATTGGACGGTACCAATCAGCCCCAGCATTTT.